The TCR beta chain under discussion was sequenced for a study of blood T cell repertoires in COVID-19 (dated by TCRdb to about 2020). About the study as a whole: Collaborator samples came from the United States, Italy and Spain and covered acute and convalescent phases of COVID-19. The sample metadata nearly always contained a de-identified subject ID, COVID-19 status, age in years and sex. The prospective study material was composed of cDNA or gDNA derived from T cells, B-cell-depleted T cells, or PBMCs. Samples came from the ongoing ImmuneRACE study (first 160 participants) plus 1,254 subjects from 6 global collaborators. Where available, HLA class I and class II types were obtained from metadata supplied by the sample provider rather than from assay-based typing. The dataset comprised deeply sampled blood TCRbeta repertoires from subjects exposed to, actively infected with, or recovered from COVID-19. The repertoires were released in a freely available public database meant as a resource for research on the immune response to SARS-CoV-2.

Results the study describes overall, beyond this receptor: The amount of clinical and demographic metadata varied by source and participant and was provided uncurated.

As regards this clone: Its specific antigen is unknown. Base qualities were left out, and no much larger clone turns up one base away.

Enrolling through a virtual design, the prospective study's participants ranged in age from about 18 to 100 years and lived across about two dozen United States geographic areas. To assign participants to cohorts, the prospective study relied on clinical history that participants themselves reported in a screening survey and a study questionnaire. ImmuneRACE Cohort 3 recovered participants were defined by two consecutive negative NP/OP PCR tests, healthcare professional clearance, or symptom resolution. In the prospective study, whole blood, serum and a nasopharyngeal or oropharyngeal swab were collected from each participant by mobile phlebotomists. Prospective study participants could optionally give additional blood draws and questionnaires over a roughly 2-month period. Prospective study blood samples were shipped either frozen or at room temperature before DNA extraction. The immunoSEQ Assay, a bias-controlled multiplex PCR, was used to amplify TCRbeta CDR3 regions from genomic DNA. Per the source publication's procedure: Nucleated cell counts per sample were estimated from amplification of reference gene primers within the assay. Sequence reads were collapsed and filtered to measure the absolute abundance of every unique TCRbeta CDR3 rearrangement. For each sample, productive Simpson clonality was calculated by taking the square root of Simpson's diversity index across productive rearrangements. What TCRdb holds here is the immuneACCESS table cut down to in-frame rearrangements. Part of the clones is not present; checked against another copy, under half of the missing clones reflect an unresolved V gene, and the others are unexplained. V, J and clone size are taken as reported in that table, and D and trimming were inferred from the DNA itself. The sample includes hundreds of thousands of clones, with 80% to 90% observed a single time. Roughly 0.99% of the sample is held by the ten biggest clonotypes.

The receptor was derived from a man younger than 30 who had recovered from COVID-19. The sequenced sample was PBMCs or T cells enriched from blood (not recorded which).

The DNA sequence is as follows: TGTGCCAGCAGCTTAGAGGGACTAGACCAAGAGACCCAGTACTTC. Its translation reads: CASSLEGLDQETQYF. This chain joins TRBV7-9 to TRBJ2-5, and 8 junction bases match TRBD2. From its cysteine to its phenylalanine, the CDR3 spans 15 amino acids. The kept DNA is CDR3 alone, 45 bases in frame from the first base. Trimming removed 1 base from V and 0 bases from J; the gene matches leave 1 base unexplained. In the germline V gene (reference sequence), CDR1 corresponds to SEHNR and CDR2 to FQNEAQ. With the portions outside the CDR3 filled from the reference TRBV7-9 and TRBJ2-5 genes, the complete variable region becomes DTGVSQNPRHKITKRGQNVTFRCDPISEHNRLYWYRQTLGQGPEFLTYFQNEAQLEKSRLLSDRFSAERPKGSFSTLEIQRTEQGDSAMYLCASSLEGLDQETQYFGPGTRLLVL.